One and the same sample provided the 10 T cell receptor beta chains below, sequenced in a study of tissue T cells after allogeneic stem cell transplantation. Assay: immunoSEQ multiplex PCR; the TCRdb copy retains only in-frame clones and omits some. The sample includes approximately 45,000 clones, over 85% of them seen just once. Sequencing used blood, obtained before transplantation. The source is a woman aged 35-75 years who later had graft-versus-host disease after an allogeneic stem cell transplant.

This clone showed up just a few times. The rearrangement joins TRBV9 to TRBJ2-3; D may be TRBD2 (6 bases). Looked up from germline, CDR1 is SGDLS and CDR2 is YYNGEE. The CDR3 contains 16 residues. V shed 0 bases and J shed 0 bases, with 11 bases lying between them. The CDR3 spells CASSVGSGASTDTQYF. DNA for the CDR3: TGTGCCAGCAGCGTAGGTAGCGGAGCTAGCACAGATACGCAGTATTTT.

The chain links TRBV19 to TRBJ2-1, with 7 nucleotides matching TRBD2. The CDR3 extends over 15 amino acids. The germline CDR1 and CDR2 sequences are LNHDA and SQIVND (reference sequence). The V gene end was trimmed by 3 bases and the J gene end by 6 bases; junction bases not matched to a gene: 8. CDR3 residues: CASSIGTGGRNEQFF. The DNA for the CDR3 is TGTGCCAGTAGTATTGGGACGGGGGGACGCAATGAGCAGTTCTTC.

The chain employs TRBV14 and TRBJ2-4, with D possibly TRBD1 on 7 matching bases. Germline V lookup: CDR1 SGHDN, CDR2 FVKESK. V dropped 0 bases and J dropped 7 bases, with 13 bases sitting between them. This CDR3 is built from 15 residues. The CDR3 here is CASSQDRRDSNIQYF. The CDR3, as DNA: TGTGCCAGCAGCCAAGATCGGCGGGACAGCAACATTCAGTACTTC.

The chain joins TRBV30 to TRBJ1-5; D not certain. Germline V gene lookup returns CDR1 GTSNPN and CDR2 SVGIG (reference sequence). V was clipped by 0 bases and J by 7 bases, with 7 bases between them. CDR3 length: 12 amino acids. CDR3 in amino acids: CAWSVQGQPQHF. In nucleotides, the CDR3 is TGTGCCTGGAGTGTACAAGGCCAGCCCCAGCATTTT. Full variable domain (remainder filled in from reference TRBV30 and TRBJ1-5): SQTIHQWPATLVQPVGSPLSLECTVEGTSNPNLYWYRQAAGRGLQLLFYSVGIGQISSEVPQNLSASRPQDRQFILSSKKLLLSDSGFYLCAWSVQGQPQHFGDGTRLSIL.

This sequence joins TRBV4-2 and TRBJ1-1, with 7 bases identical to TRBD1. CDR1 is LGHNA, CDR2 YNFKEQ, per germline. The V and J ends lost 1 base and 1 base, in that order; junction bases with no gene match: 6. This CDR3 comprises 16 residues. The CDR3, as DNA: TGTGCCAGCAGCCAAGTAGGGGGCCATACGAACACTGAAGCTTTCTTT. Translating gives CASSQVGGHTNTEAFF.

CDR3 sequence reads: CASSLIAGKQINEQFF. For the CDR3, the DNA is TGTGCCAGCAGCCTGATAGCGGGAAAACAGATCAATGAGCAGTTCTTC. The rearrangement links TRBV9 to TRBJ2-1, with 8 bases matching TRBD2. The ends lost 4 bases at V and 6 bases at J; junction bases unmatched: 12. Germline CDR1 is SGDLS and CDR2 is YYNGEE. The CDR3 is 16 residues long.

The chain couples TRBV9 to TRBJ1-1; possibly TRBD1 for D (5 bases). Germline loops: CDR1 SGDLS, CDR2 YYNGEE. Trimming shortened V by 0 bases and J by 2 bases, and 11 bases separated the two germline ends. The CDR3 contains 15 residues. Here the CDR3 DNA reads TGTGCCAGCAGCGTAGGGGGGAGGGGTAACACTGAAGCTTTCTTT. Amino acids: CASSVGGRGNTEAFF.

V usage is TRBV24-1 and J usage is TRBJ2-3, with a possible D match to TRBD2 (5 bases). V gave up 4 bases and J gave up 0 bases, with 16 bases separating them. Germline V gene sequence: CDR1 KGHDR, CDR2 SFDVKD. This CDR3 region has 17 residues. The CDR3 DNA is TGTGCCACCAGTGAACCCCGGGATCGCCTTAGCACAGATACGCAGTATTTT. Its translation: CATSEPRDRLSTDTQYF.

V gene TRBV15 combines with J gene TRBJ1-1; D call uncertain. The germline CDR1 and CDR2 sequences are LNHNV and YYDKDF (reference sequence). The V gene lost 4 bases and the J gene lost 4 bases, with 13 bases spanning the gap. This CDR3 spans 14 amino acids. The DNA for the CDR3 is TGTGCCACCAGCACTTTCTCGGACCTCACTGAAGCTTTCTTT. Encoded protein: CATSTFSDLTEAFF.

The chain recombines TRBV7-9 with TRBJ1-1; D may be TRBD1 (6 bases). The length of the CDR3 is 12 residues. V was clipped by 1 base and J by 10 bases, with 10 bases between them. CDR1 and CDR2 (germline): SEHNR, FQNEAQ (reference sequence). DNA for the CDR3: TGTGCCAGCAGCTTAGGCGGGGGCTTAGCTTTCTTT. It encodes CASSLGGGLAFF. Combining the CDR3 with reference TRBV7-9 and TRBJ1-1 gives the whole variable domain DTGVSQNPRHKITKRGQNVTFRCDPISEHNRLYWYRQTLGQGPEFLTYFQNEAQLEKSRLLSDRFSAERPKGSFSTLEIQRTEQGDSAMYLCASSLGGGLAFFGQGTRLTVV.